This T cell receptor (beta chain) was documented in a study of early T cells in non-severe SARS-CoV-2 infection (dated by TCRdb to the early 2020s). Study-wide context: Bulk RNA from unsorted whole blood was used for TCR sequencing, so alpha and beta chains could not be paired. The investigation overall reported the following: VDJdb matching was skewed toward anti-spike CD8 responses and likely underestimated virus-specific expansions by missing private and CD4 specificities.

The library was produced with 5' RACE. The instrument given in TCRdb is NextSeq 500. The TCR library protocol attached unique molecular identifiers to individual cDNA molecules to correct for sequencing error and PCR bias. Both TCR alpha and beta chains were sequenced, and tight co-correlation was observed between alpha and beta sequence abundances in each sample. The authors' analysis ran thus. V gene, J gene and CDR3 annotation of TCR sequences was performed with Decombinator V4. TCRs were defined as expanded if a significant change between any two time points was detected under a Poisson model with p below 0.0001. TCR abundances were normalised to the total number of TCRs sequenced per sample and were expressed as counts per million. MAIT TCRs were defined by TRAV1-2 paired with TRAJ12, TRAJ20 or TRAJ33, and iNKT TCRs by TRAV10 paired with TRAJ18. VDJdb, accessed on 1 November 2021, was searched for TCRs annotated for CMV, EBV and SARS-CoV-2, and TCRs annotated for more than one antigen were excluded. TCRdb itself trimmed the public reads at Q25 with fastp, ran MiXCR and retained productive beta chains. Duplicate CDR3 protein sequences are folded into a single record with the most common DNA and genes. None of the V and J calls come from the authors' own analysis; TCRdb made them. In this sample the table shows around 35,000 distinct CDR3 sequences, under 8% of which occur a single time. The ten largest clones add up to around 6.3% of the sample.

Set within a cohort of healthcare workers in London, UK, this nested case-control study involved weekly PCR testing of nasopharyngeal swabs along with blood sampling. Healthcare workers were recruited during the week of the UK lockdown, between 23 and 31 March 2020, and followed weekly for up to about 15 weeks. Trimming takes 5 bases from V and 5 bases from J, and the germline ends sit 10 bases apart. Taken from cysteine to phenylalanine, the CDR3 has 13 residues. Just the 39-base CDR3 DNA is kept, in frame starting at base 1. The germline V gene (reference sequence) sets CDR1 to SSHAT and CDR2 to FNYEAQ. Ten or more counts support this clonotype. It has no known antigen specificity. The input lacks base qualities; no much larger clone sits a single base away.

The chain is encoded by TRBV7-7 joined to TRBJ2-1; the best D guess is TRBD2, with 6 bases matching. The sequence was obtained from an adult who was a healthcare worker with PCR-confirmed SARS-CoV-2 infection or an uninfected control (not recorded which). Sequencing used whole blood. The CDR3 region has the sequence CASSGGRDNEQFF. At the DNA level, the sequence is TGTGCCAGCAGCGGAGGGAGAGACAATGAGCAGTTCTTC.